These 17 T cell receptor beta chains share one sample of origin, sequenced in a study of T cell responses to AZD1222 COVID-19 vaccine. The repertoire was sequenced with immunoSEQ multiplex PCR; TCRdb's copy has only in-frame clones and lacks some. The data show about 140,000 clones, with roughly 92% seen just once and 4% to 5.5% held by the top ten. Here the sequenced sample was peripheral blood, taken on day 0 of AZD1222 vaccination. The receptors derive from an adult in good health.

The chain recombines TRBV14 with TRBJ2-2; no definite D call. The CDR3 runs to 15 residues. V gave up 4 bases and J gave up 1 base, with 10 bases separating them. The germline CDR1 and CDR2 sequences are SGHDN and FVKESK. CDR3: CASSPRTRNTGELFF. CDR3 bases: TGTGCCAGCAGCCCGAGGACCAGGAACACCGGGGAGCTGTTTTTT.

V and J are TRBV7-2 and TRBJ2-3, with a weak D call TRBD2 (5 bases). Trimming stripped 3 bases from V and 4 bases from J, with 8 bases between. The CDR3 runs 13 residues. Looked up from germline, CDR1 is SGHTA and CDR2 is FQGNSA. The CDR3 is CASSFLAPDTQYF. CDR3 bases: TGTGCCAGCAGCTTCCTAGCCCCAGATACGCAGTATTTT.

The chain joins TRBV19 to TRBJ1-5; 8 bases line up with TRBD1. This CDR3 comprises 16 residues. V shed 7 bases, J shed 0 bases, and the junction held 8 bases outside the gene matches. Germline V gene sequence: CDR1 LNHDA, CDR2 SQIVND (reference sequence). CDR3 sequence reads: CASTTGTGNSNQPQHF. CDR3 in DNA: TGTGCCAGTACCACGGGGACAGGCAATAGCAATCAGCCCCAGCATTTT.

This chain uses TRBV29-1 with TRBJ1-3, with TRBD1 matching 7 bases. J lost 4 bases, V lost 4 bases, and 10 bases had no gene match. Per the germline V gene, CDR1 is SQVTM and CDR2 is ANQGSEA. The CDR3 is made up of 15 amino acids. The CDR3, as DNA: TGCAGCGTTGGGTGGACAGGCCTCGCCGGAAACACCATATATTTT. Its protein is CSVGWTGLAGNTIYF.

The chain recombines TRBV6-5 with TRBJ1-1; TRBD1 agrees at 7 bases. Germline values: CDR1 MNHEY, CDR2 SVGAGI. The V segment lost 8 bases and the J segment 8 bases; nucleotides outside the gene matches: 11. This CDR3 has 13 amino acids. CDR3 nucleotides: TGTGCCAGCTCACCCTACGGGACAGAAGAAGCTTTCTTT. Residues: CASSPYGTEEAFF.

The chain employs TRBV6-6 and TRBJ2-7, with D unclear. V shed 0 bases and J shed 0 bases, with 12 bases lying between them. CDR3 size: 16 residues. CDR1 MNHNY and CDR2 SVGAGI come from the germline V gene (reference sequence). CDR3 bases: TGTGCCAGCAGTTACTCGACCAGCGCGATCTCCTACGAGCAGTACTTC. This sequence encodes CASSYSTSAISYEQYF.

This chain links TRBV5-8 with TRBJ1-4; maybe TRBD1 (6 bases). Looked up from germline, CDR1 is SGHTS and CDR2 is YDEGEE. CDR3 size: 16 residues. Trimming removed 6 bases at V and 3 bases at J, with 18 bases between. The chain's CDR3 is CASTHDTGLANEKLFF. For the CDR3, the DNA is TGTGCCAGCACCCATGACACAGGGTTAGCTAATGAAAAACTGTTTTTT.

The chain carries TRBV23-1 and TRBJ1-1; 9 nucleotides align to TRBD1. TRBV23-1 is assigned to the ORF class and has an uncertain function. The CDR3 totals 17 residues. The junction had 12 bases not matched to a gene; V was cut back by 6 bases and J by 1 base. CDR3 residues: CASSPSRQGGKNTEAFF. The CDR3, as DNA: TGCGCCAGCAGCCCTAGTCGACAGGGGGGGAAGAACACTGAAGCTTTCTTT.

The chain uses TRBV11-2 and TRBJ1-2; maybe TRBD1 (6 bases). The ends were cut back, 1 base at V and 8 bases at J, with 17 bases in the middle. The CDR3 is made up of 15 amino acids. CDR1 is SGHAT and CDR2 is FQNNGV in the germline V gene. The CDR3 loop reads CASSLVRQGLQGYTF. For the CDR3, the DNA is TGTGCCAGCAGCTTAGTGAGGCAGGGGCTGCAGGGCTACACCTTC.

The V call is TRBV12-5, the J call TRBJ2-2; D not certain. The V gene's germline CDR1 is LGHNT and CDR2 FRNRAP. V was shortened by 4 bases and J by 2 bases, with 5 bases between the two germline ends. CDR3 length: 13 residues. CDR3 sequence (DNA): TGTGCTAGTGGTTCGGTAAACACCGGGGAGCTGTTTTTT. Translation gives CASGSVNTGELFF. Looking up the rest from reference TRBV12-5 and TRBJ2-2 gives the full variable domain: DARVTQTPRHKVTEMGQEVTMRCQPILGHNTVFWYRQTMMQGLELLAYFRNRAPLDDSGMPKDRFSAEMPDATLATLKIQPSEPRDSAVYFCASGSVNTGELFFGEGSRLTVL.

The gene calls are TRBV6-1 and TRBJ2-1; 7 bases are shared with TRBD1. The CDR3 is made up of 17 amino acids. The germline CDR1 and CDR2 sequences are MNHNS and SASEGT. With 4 bases clipped from V and 5 bases from J, the junction kept 14 bases outside the gene matches. The CDR3 DNA follows: TGTGCCAGCAGTGCGCCCAGGGGGAAGAGTCGGAACAATGAGCAGTTCTTC. It codes for CASSAPRGKSRNNEQFF.

The chain has TRBV4-1 and TRBJ2-7; D perhaps matches TRBD1 (5 bases). The V end lost 5 bases, the J end lost 6 bases, and 20 bases lay between the germline ends. Germline values: CDR1 MGHRA, CDR2 YSYEKL. The length of the CDR3 is 15 residues. The CDR3, as DNA: TGCGCCAGCAGCATGAGTACAGACAGTCCCCGCGAGCAGTACTTC. It specifies CASSMSTDSPREQYF.

V gene TRBV5-1 combines with J gene TRBJ2-3; 10 bases fit TRBD2. Unmatched junction bases numbered 8, after V lost 5 bases and J lost 2 bases. CDR3 length: 16 amino acids. CDR1 SGHRS and CDR2 YFSETQ come from the germline V gene. CDR3 nucleotide sequence: TGCGCCAGCAGTTCCCGGACTAGCGGAGCCACAGATACGCAGTATTTT. Translating gives CASSSRTSGATDTQYF.

This chain joins TRBV29-1 and TRBJ2-2, with 7 bases aligning to TRBD1. There are 13 residues in the CDR3. Germline CDR1 SQVTM, CDR2 ANQGSEA. Germline trimming cut 6 bases from V and 1 base from J; bases unmatched to any gene: 2. CDR3 sequence (DNA): TGCAGCGTCCGGACAGGGAACACCGGGGAGCTGTTTTTT. Its translation is CSVRTGNTGELFF.

The chain uses TRBV15 and TRBJ1-4; a possible D gene is TRBD1 (5 bases). Germline CDR1 and CDR2: LNHNV and YYDKDF (reference sequence). The CDR3 is 14 amino acids. The V and J ends lost 8 bases and 5 bases respectively, with 15 bases between them. The CDR3 DNA is TGTGCCACCTTGGACGGGGCGCGGAATGAAAAACTGTTTTTT. Its protein is CATLDGARNEKLFF.

This chain links TRBV4-1 with TRBJ2-2; 12 nucleotides agree with TRBD2. The trim removed 4 bases at V and 6 bases at J, leaving 6 bases unmatched. Looked up from germline, CDR1 is MGHRA and CDR2 is YSYEKL. The CDR3 covers 16 residues. CDR3 nucleotide sequence: TGCGCCAGCAGCCCTAAGACTAGCGGGAGTTCCGGGGAGCTGTTTTTT. Translated: CASSPKTSGSSGELFF.

This sequence joins TRBV3-1 (or the pseudogene TRBV3-2) and TRBJ2-2, with TRBD1 matching over 8 bases. Looked up from germline, CDR1 is LGHDT and CDR2 is YNNKEL (reference sequence). J gave up 4 bases and V 3 bases, and 7 bases lay outside the gene matches. The CDR3 length is 16 residues. CDR3 loop: CASSQLGTGPTGELFF. CDR3 bases: TGTGCCAGCAGCCAGCTAGGGACAGGCCCCACCGGGGAGCTGTTTTTT.